This TCR beta chain was identified in a study of blood T cells in healthy people across ages (dated by TCRdb to about 2015). Study-level background: In model experiments, template switching captured about one uniquely barcoded TCR beta cDNA molecule for every two T cells. The study measured age-related changes in TCR beta repertoire diversity using deep sequencing normalized with unique cDNA molecular identifiers. The donors were divided into four age groups: young (average around 16 years), middle-aged (roughly 42), aged (roughly 60) and long-lived (about 84). To avoid experimental bias, donors of different ages were randomly spread across the sequencing lanes. Using the same blood draw, the study looked at two additional independent replicas of 1 million unique cDNA reads for two donors, one aged 18 to 30 and the other aged 80 or older.

The approximately 40 donors, aged about 6 to 90 years, were systemically healthy Caucasian individuals from Russia. Approximately 10 milliliters of peripheral blood were collected from each donor into EDTA-treated Vacutainer tubes. Ficoll-Paque density-gradient centrifugation was used to isolate PBMCs, with at least 7 million obtained per sample. Trizol reagent was used to extract total RNA from PBMCs, with at least 6 micrograms per sample. For every donor, flow cytometry on a PBMC aliquot measured the percentage of naive CD45RAhigh/CD27high T cells. Library preparation employed 5' RACE. Sequencer: Illumina HiSeq 2500. A second PCR of roughly 7 to 11 cycles was run with a J-beta primer mix and a sample-barcoded 5' primer. Each TCR beta cDNA molecule received a unique molecular identifier from a template-switch 5' adaptor carrying 12 random nucleotides. Each sample yielded at least 2.5 million CDR3-containing paired-end reads. The Mint cDNA synthesis kit, primed by a TRBC-specific oligonucleotide, was used to synthesize first-strand cDNA from all RNA. All cDNA was treated with uracil-DNA glycosylase and then went through a first 18-cycle PCR with the universal primers M1SS and BC2_uni_R. The paper's data handling went like this. For normalization, 1 million high-quality reads, each with a distinct molecular identifier, were randomly selected from each sample. Reads with shared molecular identifiers were discarded instead of being binned into consensus sequences. MiTCR, with a Q25 quality threshold and the strictest error-elimination algorithm, was used for CDR3 identification, clonotype clustering and error correction. A nonparametric unseen species model with Euler transformation was used to estimate lower-bound total TCR beta diversity. Clones were called with MiXCR by TCRdb after fastp trimmed the public reads at Q25, and only in-frame beta chains were retained. Under each unique CDR3 protein, matching rows form one entry showing the most common genes and DNA. TCRdb's processing, not the authors', yielded these V and J calls. A total of over 950,000 distinct CDR3 sequences appear in this sample, roughly 47% of them only once. The top ten clones comprise about a fifth of the sample.

On this clonotype: Its antigen is still unknown. Per-base quality was not reported, and no clone a single base away is much larger than it.

Overall study outcomes, separate from this receptor: Observed TCR beta diversity per million T cells fell roughly linearly with age, and a significant reduction was already apparent by age approximately 41. Estimates of total diversity from one million sequenced T cells were regarded as lower bounds and underestimates. The CMV infection status of donors was not known, potentially confounding age-related changes in expanded clonotypes. Because profiling used bulk unsorted PBMCs, naive and antigen-experienced compartments could not be compared conclusively. Compared with the aged group, the long-lived group had more naive CD4+ T cells, fewer expanded clones and increased TCR diversity, a pattern suggesting age selection. The percentage of naive T cells measured by flow cytometry correlated strongly with observed TCR beta diversity.

CDR1 and CDR2 are read off the germline V gene as MDHEN and SYDVKM. The CDR3 measures 13 amino acids from cysteine to phenylalanine. The DNA shown is the 39-base CDR3, in frame from base 1. The V gene is TRBV28 and the J gene is TRBJ2-5, with TRBD1 matching 7 junction bases. The DNA end favors TRBJ2-7, so the J call may be wrong. What was sequenced was blood. This TCR was recovered from a woman aged 55-70 years in good health. Here is the DNA: TGTGCCAGCATTAGTTGGGGACAGTACGAGCAGTACTTC. Translated, it gives CASISWGQYEQYF.